This record covers a single T cell receptor (beta chain). Its antigen is unidentified. As to time point: cycle 4 day 1 (C4D1), after 6 weeks of nivolumab. Patients all relapsed after autologous stem cell transplantation, and there was variation in brentuximab vedotin exposure. The CDR3 spans 16 residues. The sample originates from a study of PD-1 blockade in classical Hodgkin lymphoma. Sequencing was performed with immunoSEQ multiplex PCR; in TCRdb, only in-frame clones are kept and a portion is missing. The table lists some 90,000 clones, 83% of them singletons. General observations from the study: Complete responders showed a baseline diversity that resembled the diversity of newly diagnosed patients. Reports indicated that newly diagnosed patients had lower baseline TCR diversity than healthy donors did.

The clonotype comes from a human donor with classical Hodgkin lymphoma. The specimen was peripheral blood mononuclear cells (PBMCs), collected before the fourth cycle of nivolumab. This chain uses TRBV21-1 with TRBJ2-1; the table assigns TRBD2, which was not confirmed against the DNA. TRBV21-1 is termed a pseudogene. CDR3 bases: TGTGCCAGCAGCAAAGAGAGACTAGCGGGTAACAATGAGCAGTTCTTC. This codes for CASSKERLAGNNEQFF.